This T cell receptor beta chain originates from a study of OX40 agonist ivuxolimab in advanced cancers. Only in-frame clones appear in the TCRdb table, and some are missing; sequencing was by immunoSEQ multiplex PCR. The table shows tens of thousands of clones, with about 85% occurring only once. Sample: CD4+ or CD8+ T cells sorted from blood, taken in a trial of the OX40 agonist ivuxolimab. The TCR was taken from an adult with an advanced solid tumor such as melanoma, head and neck, liver or kidney cancer.

The DNA of the CDR3 is TGTGCCAGTAGTCGACAGGGCGGCTTGAACACTGAAGCTTTCTTT. The encoded protein is CASSRQGGLNTEAFF. V and J are TRBV19 and TRBJ1-1, with TRBD1 identical over 7 bases. Germline CDR1 is LNHDA and CDR2 is SQIVND (reference sequence). Trimming removed 5 bases from V and 0 bases from J; junction bases left unmatched: 6. This CDR3 has 15 residues.